These T cell receptor beta chains were read from a single sample in a study of T-cell reconstitution after alpha-beta-depleted transplantation in children. TCRdb ran MiXCR on the PCR reads and lists one entry per CDR3 protein. The sample shows under 60,000 distinct CDR3 sequences, over 4.5% of them seen only once. The sample here was PBMCs, mostly from graft donor cells, taken 60 days after TCRalphabeta/CD19-depleted stem cell transplant. The receptors were gathered from a female patient aged 2 to 10 who had a stem cell transplant for aplastic anemia, so the T cells may come from the graft donor. Each CDR3 is given with its conserved first and last residue. The D gene is left open where the match is weak. Size values are once, few and many counts, or a class for expanded clones, and some rows have none.

CDR3 | DNA | J | D | V | size
CAISPQGRGNSPLHF | TGTGCCATCAGTCCACAGGGTAGAGGTAATTCACCCCTCCACTTT | TRBJ1-6 | . | TRBV10-3 | many
CASSKGPYEQYF | TGTGCCAGCAGCAAAGGCCCCTACGAGCAGTACTTC | TRBJ2-7 | . | TRBV21-1 | .
CASSPRRFQATNEKLFF | TGTGCCAGCAGCCCCCGACGTTTTCAGGCAACTAATGAAAAACTGTTTTTT | TRBJ1-4 | . | TRBV7-8 | many
CASSDPGGPQHF | TGTGCCAGCAGTGACCCGGGGGGGCCCCAGCATTTT | TRBJ1-5 | . | TRBV2 | many
CASSPDGATQYF | TGTGCCAGCAGCCCCGACGGGGCGACCCAGTACTTC | TRBJ2-5 | . | TRBV7-9 | many
CASSVLAGGDEQFF | TGTGCCAGCAGCGTGTTAGCGGGAGGCGATGAGCAGTTCTTC | TRBJ2-1 | TRBD2 | TRBV5-6 | many
CATGFEVQRNQPQHF | TGTGCCACCGGGTTCGAGGTACAGCGCAATCAGCCCCAGCATTTT | TRBJ1-5 | . | TRBV15 | few
CASSVATSGSTDTQYF | TGTGCCAGCAGCGTAGCGACTAGCGGGAGCACAGATACGCAGTATTTT | TRBJ2-3 | TRBD2 | TRBV9 | .
CTSRRWDSETQYF | TGTACCAGTAGAAGGTGGGACTCCGAGACCCAGTACTTC | TRBJ2-5 | . | TRBV19 | .
CASSVAGQGDTGELIF | TGTGCCAGCAGCGTAGCCGGTCAGGGAGACACCGGGGAGCTGATTTTT | TRBJ2-2 | . | TRBV9 | .
CASSLSRTSGKAGELFF | TGTGCCAGCAGTTTATCTCGGACTAGCGGGAAAGCCGGGGAGCTGTTTTTT | TRBJ2-2 | TRBD2 | TRBV28 | many
CASSLAQTGNEQFF | TGCGCCAGCAGCTTGGCACAGACCGGCAATGAGCAGTTCTTC | TRBJ2-1 | . | TRBV5-1 | many
CASGNGLAFVDTQYF | TGTGCCAGCGGGAATGGACTAGCGTTCGTGGATACGCAGTATTTT | TRBJ2-3 | TRBD2 | TRBV27 | .
CASSEESGGYNEQFF | TGTGCCAGCAGTGAAGAATCGGGAGGGTACAATGAGCAGTTCTTC | TRBJ2-1 | TRBD2 | TRBV6-1 | many
CASSRTGGSNQPQHF | TGTGCCAGCAGCCGGACAGGGGGGAGCAATCAGCCCCAGCATTTT | TRBJ1-5 | TRBD1 | TRBV28 | many
CASGDRGRNQPQHF | TGTGCCAGCGGGGACAGGGGGCGGAATCAGCCCCAGCATTTT | TRBJ1-5 | TRBD1 | TRBV28 | many
CASSQVDEQFF | TGTGCCAGCAGCCAAGTTGATGAGCAGTTCTTC | TRBJ2-1 | . | TRBV3-1 | many
CASSLDREEQYF | TGCGCCAGCAGCCTCGACAGGGAAGAGCAGTACTTC | TRBJ2-7 | TRBD1 | TRBV5-1 | many
CASSLGVGYGSTQYF | TGTGCCAGCAGCTTGGGGGTTGGTTACGGTAGTACGCAGTATTTT | TRBJ2-3 | . | TRBV5-5 | many
CASSFENIQYF | TGCGCCAGCAGCTTTGAAAACATTCAGTACTTC | TRBJ2-4 | . | TRBV5-1 | many
CSAVSGGFNTGELFF | TGCAGTGCTGTTAGCGGGGGGTTTAACACCGGGGAGCTGTTTTTT | TRBJ2-2 | TRBD2 | TRBV20-1 | many
CASSPEVGLATGETQYF | TGTGCCAGCAGCCCGGAGGTGGGTCTCGCCACCGGGGAGACCCAGTACTTC | TRBJ2-5 | . | TRBV5-6 | many
CASSPPGVENTDTQYF | TGTGCCAGCTCACCACCTGGGGTGGAAAACACAGATACGCAGTATTTT | TRBJ2-3 | . | TRBV18 | many
CASSLGGLENIQYF | TGTGCCAGCAGTTTAGGAGGGCTTGAAAACATTCAGTACTTC | TRBJ2-4 | . | TRBV12-3/TRBV12-4 | many
CASSKDRVNTEAFF | TGTGCCAGCAGCAAAGACAGGGTTAACACTGAAGCTTTCTTT | TRBJ1-1 | TRBD1 | TRBV7-2 | many
CASSPRGPTNEKLFF | TGCGCCAGCAGCCCGCGGGGTCCAACTAATGAAAAACTGTTTTTT | TRBJ1-4 | . | TRBV5-1 | many
CASSEVPFYGYTF | TGTGCCAGCAGTGAAGTACCTTTCTATGGCTACACCTTC | TRBJ1-2 | . | TRBV25-1 | many
CASGGAVDTQYF | TGTGCCAGCGGGGGGGCCGTGGATACGCAGTATTTT | TRBJ2-3 | . | TRBV6-5 | many
CASSQRRTSGYNEQFF | TGTGCCAGCAGCCAACGCCGGACTAGCGGATACAATGAGCAGTTCTTC | TRBJ2-1 | TRBD2 | TRBV4-2 | many
CASRFDRVEQPQHF | TGTGCAAGTCGCTTCGACAGGGTTGAACAGCCCCAGCATTTT | TRBJ1-5 | . | TRBV12-2 | .
CASSGRGGVEQFF | TGTGCCAGTAGTGGGCGGGGGGGAGTTGAGCAGTTCTTC | TRBJ2-1 | TRBD2 | TRBV19 | .
CASSQDLRTSYEQYF | TGTGCCAGCAGCCAAGATCTAAGGACTTCCTACGAGCAGTACTTC | TRBJ2-7 | . | TRBV3-1 | many
CAISESRTYEQYF | TGTGCCATCAGTGAATCAAGGACCTACGAGCAGTACTTC | TRBJ2-7 | . | TRBV10-3 | many
CASRGVFQTSGSGKNIQYF | TGTGCCAGCAGGGGGGTGTTCCAGACTAGCGGGAGTGGCAAAAACATTCAGTACTTC | TRBJ2-4 | TRBD2 | TRBV28 | .
CSARGPPHGADTQYF | TGCAGTGCTAGAGGCCCCCCTCATGGGGCAGATACGCAGTATTTT | TRBJ2-3 | . | TRBV20-1 | many
CASSLEADTQYF | TGTGCCAGCAGCCTGGAGGCAGATACGCAGTATTTT | TRBJ2-3 | . | TRBV2 | many
CASSLPGQGVYEQYF | TGTGCCAGCAGTTTACCCGGACAGGGCGTCTACGAGCAGTACTTC | TRBJ2-7 | TRBD1 | TRBV28 | few
CASSLGLAGRETQYF | TGTGCCAGCAGCTTGGGACTAGCGGGACGAGAGACCCAGTACTTC | TRBJ2-5 | TRBD2 | TRBV11-2 | many
CASSVGGGNSPLHF | TGTGCCAGCAGCGTAGGAGGGGGTAATTCACCCCTCCACTTT | TRBJ1-6 | . | TRBV9 | many
CSARAPLMNEQFF | TGCAGTGCACGCGCCCCACTAATGAATGAGCAGTTCTTC | TRBJ2-1 | . | TRBV20-1 | many
CASKVWDGNEKLFF | TGTGCCAGCAAAGTTTGGGACGGGAATGAAAAACTGTTTTTT | TRBJ1-4 | . | TRBV2 | few
CASSLQGYTGELFF | TGTGCCAGCAGCCTACAGGGATATACCGGGGAGCTGTTTTTT | TRBJ2-2 | . | TRBV14 | .